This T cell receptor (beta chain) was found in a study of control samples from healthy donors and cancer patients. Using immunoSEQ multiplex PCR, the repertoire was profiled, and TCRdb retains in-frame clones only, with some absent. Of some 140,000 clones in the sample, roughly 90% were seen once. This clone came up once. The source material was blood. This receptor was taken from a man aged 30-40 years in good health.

The CDR3 bases are TGTGCCAGCAGTTTCGGGAGCGGGAGTTACAATGAGCAGTTCTTC. As protein: CASSFGSGSYNEQFF. The V gene is TRBV27, the J gene TRBJ2-1; 8 bases match TRBD2. This CDR3 contains 15 residues. CDR1 and CDR2 (germline): MNHEY, SMNVEV (reference sequence). V gave up 3 bases and J gave up 4 bases; unmatched junction bases: 5.